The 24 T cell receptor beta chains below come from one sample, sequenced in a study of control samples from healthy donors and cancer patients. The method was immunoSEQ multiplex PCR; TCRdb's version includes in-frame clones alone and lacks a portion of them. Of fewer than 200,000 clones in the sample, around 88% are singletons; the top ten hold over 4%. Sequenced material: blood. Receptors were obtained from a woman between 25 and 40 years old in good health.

The CDR3 spells CASRPDRVGVTQYF. CDR3 bases: TGTGCCAGCAGGCCGGACAGGGTGGGGGTTACGCAGTATTTT. J is TRBJ2-3 and V is TRBV2, with 8 positions matching TRBD1. CDR1 SNHLY and CDR2 FYNNEI come from the germline V gene. The CDR3 totals 14 residues. V was clipped by 6 bases and J by 8 bases; unmatched bases: 10.

In DNA form, the CDR3 reads TGTGCCAGCGGAAGGGGTCTCCAAAATCGGGGCTACACCTTC. Amino acids: CASGRGLQNRGYTF. The genes are TRBV2 and TRBJ1-2; D perhaps matches TRBD1 (5 bases). The germline V gene has CDR1 SNHLY and CDR2 FYNNEI. The CDR3 is 14 amino acids. V dropped 8 bases and J dropped 8 bases, with 21 bases sitting between them.

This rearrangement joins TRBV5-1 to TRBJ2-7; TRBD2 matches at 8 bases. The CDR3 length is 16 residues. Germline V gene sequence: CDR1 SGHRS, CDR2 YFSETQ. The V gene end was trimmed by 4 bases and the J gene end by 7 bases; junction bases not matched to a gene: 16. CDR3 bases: TGCGCCAGCAGCGTGGGGACTAGTTGGTTGTTGGATGAGCAGTACGTC. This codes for CASSVGTSWLLDEQYV.

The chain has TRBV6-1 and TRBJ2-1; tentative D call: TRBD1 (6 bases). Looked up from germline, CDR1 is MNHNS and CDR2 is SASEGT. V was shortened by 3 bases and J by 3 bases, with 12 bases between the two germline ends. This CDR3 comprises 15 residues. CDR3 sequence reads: CASSDGDTDYNEQFF. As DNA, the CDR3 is TGTGCCAGCAGTGATGGGGACACCGACTACAATGAGCAGTTCTTC.

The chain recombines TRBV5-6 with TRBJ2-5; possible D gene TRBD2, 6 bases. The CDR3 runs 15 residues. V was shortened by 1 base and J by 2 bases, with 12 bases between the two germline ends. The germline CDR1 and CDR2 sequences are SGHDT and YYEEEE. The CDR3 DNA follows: TGTGCCAGCAGCTTGCGTCCCGGGGGACAAGAGACCCAGTACTTC. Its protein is CASSLRPGGQETQYF.

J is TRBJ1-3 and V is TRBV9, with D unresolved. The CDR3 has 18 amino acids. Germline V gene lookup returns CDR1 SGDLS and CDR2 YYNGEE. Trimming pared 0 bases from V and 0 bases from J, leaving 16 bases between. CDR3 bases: TGTGCCAGCAGCGTAGGCCCCCAACAACATGGCTCTGGAAACACCATATATTTT. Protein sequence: CASSVGPQQHGSGNTIYF.

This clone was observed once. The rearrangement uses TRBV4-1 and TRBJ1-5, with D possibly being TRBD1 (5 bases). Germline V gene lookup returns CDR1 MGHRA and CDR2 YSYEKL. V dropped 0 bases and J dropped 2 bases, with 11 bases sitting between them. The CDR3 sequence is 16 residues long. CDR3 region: CASSQDGGIGNQPQHF. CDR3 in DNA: TGCGCCAGCAGCCAAGATGGGGGGATAGGCAATCAGCCCCAGCATTTT.

As DNA, the CDR3 is TGTGCCAGCAGCTCCGGGACAGGCATTGGAAACACCATATATTTT. Protein sequence: CASSSGTGIGNTIYF. The rearrangement links TRBV5-5 to TRBJ1-3, with 8 bases identical to TRBD1. Germline assignment: CDR1 SGHKS and CDR2 YYEKEE (reference sequence). V shed 3 bases, J shed 3 bases, and the junction held 5 bases outside the gene matches. The CDR3 spans 15 residues.

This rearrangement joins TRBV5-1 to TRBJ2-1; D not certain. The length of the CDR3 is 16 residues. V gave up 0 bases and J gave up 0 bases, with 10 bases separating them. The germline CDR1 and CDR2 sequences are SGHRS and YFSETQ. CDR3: CASSLVQVSSYNEQFF. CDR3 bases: TGCGCCAGCAGCTTGGTTCAGGTCAGCTCCTACAATGAGCAGTTCTTC.

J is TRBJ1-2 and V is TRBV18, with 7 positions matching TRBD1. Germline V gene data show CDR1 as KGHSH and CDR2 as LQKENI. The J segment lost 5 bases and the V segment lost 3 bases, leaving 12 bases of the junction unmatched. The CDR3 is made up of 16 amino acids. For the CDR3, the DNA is TGTGCCAGCTCACCCGGGACAGCCGTTAATAATTATGGCTACACCTTC. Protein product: CASSPGTAVNNYGYTF.

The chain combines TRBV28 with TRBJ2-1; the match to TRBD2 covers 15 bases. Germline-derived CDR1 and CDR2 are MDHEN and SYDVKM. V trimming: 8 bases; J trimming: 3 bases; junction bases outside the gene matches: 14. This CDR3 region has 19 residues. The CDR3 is CASSRAWTSGRAVYNEQFF. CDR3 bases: TGTGCCAGCTCCCGGGCATGGACTAGCGGGAGGGCGGTCTACAATGAGCAGTTCTTC.

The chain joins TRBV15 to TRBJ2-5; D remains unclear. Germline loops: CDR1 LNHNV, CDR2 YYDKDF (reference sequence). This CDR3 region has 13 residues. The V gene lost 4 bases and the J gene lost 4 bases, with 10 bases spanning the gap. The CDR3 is CATSNGVGETQYF. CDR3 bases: TGTGCCACCAGCAATGGGGTTGGAGAGACCCAGTACTTC. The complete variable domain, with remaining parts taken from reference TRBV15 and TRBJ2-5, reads DAMVIQNPRYQVTQFGKPVTLSCSQTLNHNVMYWYQQKSSQAPKLLFHYYDKDFNNEADTPDNFQSRRPNTSFCFLDIRSPGLGDTAMYLCATSNGVGETQYFGPGTRLLVL.

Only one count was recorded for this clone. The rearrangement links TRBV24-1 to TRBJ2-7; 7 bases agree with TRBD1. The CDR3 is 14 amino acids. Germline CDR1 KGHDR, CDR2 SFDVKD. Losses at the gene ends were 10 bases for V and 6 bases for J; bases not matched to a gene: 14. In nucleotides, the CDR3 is TGTGCCACTAGAAAACGACAGGGAACCTCCGAGCAGTACTTC. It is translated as CATRKRQGTSEQYF.

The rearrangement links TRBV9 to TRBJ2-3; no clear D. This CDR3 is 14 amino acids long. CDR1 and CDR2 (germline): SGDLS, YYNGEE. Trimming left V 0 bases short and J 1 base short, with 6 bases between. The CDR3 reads CASSVVVRTDTQYF. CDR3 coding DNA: TGTGCCAGCAGCGTAGTGGTTCGCACAGATACGCAGTATTTT.

This chain's CDR3 is CASFPRAAGGEQYF. The CDR3, as DNA: TGTGCCAGCTTCCCCCGGGCGGCGGGCGGGGAGCAGTACTTC. The J gene is TRBJ2-5, the V gene TRBV28; perhaps TRBD2 as D (6 bases). The CDR3 runs to 14 residues. Per the germline V gene, CDR1 is MDHEN and CDR2 is SYDVKM. The V gene lost 8 bases and the J gene lost 11 bases, with 24 bases spanning the gap.

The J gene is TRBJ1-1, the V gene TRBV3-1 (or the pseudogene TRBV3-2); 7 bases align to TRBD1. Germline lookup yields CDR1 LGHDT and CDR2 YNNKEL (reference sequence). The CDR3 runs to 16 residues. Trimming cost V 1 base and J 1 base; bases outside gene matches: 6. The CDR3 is CASSQGSGGANTEAFF. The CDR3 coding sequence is TGTGCCAGCAGCCAAGGATCAGGGGGAGCGAACACTGAAGCTTTCTTT.

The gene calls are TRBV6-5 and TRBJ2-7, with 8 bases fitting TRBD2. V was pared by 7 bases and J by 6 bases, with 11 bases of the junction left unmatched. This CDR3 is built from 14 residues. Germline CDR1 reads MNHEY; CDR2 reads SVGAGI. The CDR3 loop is CASMTPREGGEQYF. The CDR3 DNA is TGTGCCAGCATGACCCCCCGGGAGGGGGGCGAGCAGTACTTC.

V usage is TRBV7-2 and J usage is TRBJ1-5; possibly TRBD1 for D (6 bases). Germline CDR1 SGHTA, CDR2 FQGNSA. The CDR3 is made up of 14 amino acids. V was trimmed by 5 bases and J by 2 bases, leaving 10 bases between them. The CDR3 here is CASSVRTGNQPQHF. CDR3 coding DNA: TGTGCCAGCAGCGTTCGGACAGGCAATCAGCCCCAGCATTTT.

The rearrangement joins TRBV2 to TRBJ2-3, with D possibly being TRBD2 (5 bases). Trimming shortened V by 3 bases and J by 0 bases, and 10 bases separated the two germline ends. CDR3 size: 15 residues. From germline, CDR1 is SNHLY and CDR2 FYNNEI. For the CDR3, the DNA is TGTGCCAGCAGTGATGAGCGGATTAGCACAGATACGCAGTATTTT. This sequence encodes CASSDERISTDTQYF.

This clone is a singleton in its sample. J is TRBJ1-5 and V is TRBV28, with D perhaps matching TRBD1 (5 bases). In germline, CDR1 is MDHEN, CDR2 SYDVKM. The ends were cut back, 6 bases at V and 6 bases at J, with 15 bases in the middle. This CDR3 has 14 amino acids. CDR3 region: CASRRVRGSQPQHF. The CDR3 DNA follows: TGTGCCAGCAGACGAGTGCGGGGCAGTCAGCCCCAGCATTTT.

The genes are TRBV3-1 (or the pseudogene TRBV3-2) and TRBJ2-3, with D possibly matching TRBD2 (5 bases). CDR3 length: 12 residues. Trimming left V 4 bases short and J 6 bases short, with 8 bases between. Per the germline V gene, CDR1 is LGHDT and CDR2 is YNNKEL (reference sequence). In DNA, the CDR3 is TGTGCCAGCAGCCGAACGGGGGATACGCAGTATTTT. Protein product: CASSRTGDTQYF.

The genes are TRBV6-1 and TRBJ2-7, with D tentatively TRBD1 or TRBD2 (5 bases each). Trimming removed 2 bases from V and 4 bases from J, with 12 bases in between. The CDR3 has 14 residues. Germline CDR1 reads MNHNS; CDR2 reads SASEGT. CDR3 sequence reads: CASSEMGWGYEQYV. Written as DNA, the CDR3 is TGTGCCAGCAGTGAAATGGGTTGGGGGTACGAGCAGTACGTC.

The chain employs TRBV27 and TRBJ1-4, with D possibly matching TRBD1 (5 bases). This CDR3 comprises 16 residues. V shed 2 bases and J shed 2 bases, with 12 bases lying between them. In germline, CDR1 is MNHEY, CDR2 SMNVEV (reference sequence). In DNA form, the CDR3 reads TGTGCCAGCAGTTTAAACTCAGGGAAGACTAATGAAAAACTGTTTTTT. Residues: CASSLNSGKTNEKLFF.

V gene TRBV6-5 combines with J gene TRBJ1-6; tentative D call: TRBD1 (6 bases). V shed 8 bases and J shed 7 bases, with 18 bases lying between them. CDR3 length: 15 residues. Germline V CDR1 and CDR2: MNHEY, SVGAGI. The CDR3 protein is CASEPTTGRNSPLHF. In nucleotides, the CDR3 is TGTGCCAGCGAACCCACCACAGGGAGGAATTCACCCCTCCACTTT.